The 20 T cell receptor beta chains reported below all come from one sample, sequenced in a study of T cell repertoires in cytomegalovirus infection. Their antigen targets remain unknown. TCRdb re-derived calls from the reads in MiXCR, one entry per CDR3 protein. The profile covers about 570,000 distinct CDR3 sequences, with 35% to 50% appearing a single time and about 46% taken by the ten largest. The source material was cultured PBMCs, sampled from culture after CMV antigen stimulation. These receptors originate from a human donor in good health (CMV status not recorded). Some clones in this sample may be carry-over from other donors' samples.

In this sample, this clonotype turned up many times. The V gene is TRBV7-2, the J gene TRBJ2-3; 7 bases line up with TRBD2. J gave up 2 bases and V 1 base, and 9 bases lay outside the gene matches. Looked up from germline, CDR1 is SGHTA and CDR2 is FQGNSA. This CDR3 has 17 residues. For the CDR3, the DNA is TGTGCCAGCAGCTTAGTTCTCGGCGGGGGAAACACAGATACGCAGTATTTT. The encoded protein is CASSLVLGGGNTDTQYF.

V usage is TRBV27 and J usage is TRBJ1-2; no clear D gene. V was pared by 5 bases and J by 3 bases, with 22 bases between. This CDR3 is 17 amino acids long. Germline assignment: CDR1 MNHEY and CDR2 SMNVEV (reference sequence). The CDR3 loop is CASSPDPGSTLYYGYTF. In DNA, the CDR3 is TGTGCCAGCAGTCCTGACCCAGGCAGTACCCTCTACTATGGCTACACCTTC.

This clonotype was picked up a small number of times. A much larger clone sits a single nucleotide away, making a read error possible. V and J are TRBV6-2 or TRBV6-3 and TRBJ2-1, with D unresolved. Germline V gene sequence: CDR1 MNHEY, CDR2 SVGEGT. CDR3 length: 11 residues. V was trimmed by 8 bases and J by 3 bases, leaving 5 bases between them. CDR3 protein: CASGYYNEQFF. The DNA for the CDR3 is TGTGCCAGCGGATACTACAATGAGCAGTTCTTC.

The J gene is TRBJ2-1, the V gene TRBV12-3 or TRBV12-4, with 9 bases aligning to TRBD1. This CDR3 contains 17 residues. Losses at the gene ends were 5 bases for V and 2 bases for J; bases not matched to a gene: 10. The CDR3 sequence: CASSLSPTGGPYNEQFF. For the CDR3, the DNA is TGTGCCAGCAGTCTATCACCAACAGGGGGCCCCTACAATGAGCAGTTCTTC.

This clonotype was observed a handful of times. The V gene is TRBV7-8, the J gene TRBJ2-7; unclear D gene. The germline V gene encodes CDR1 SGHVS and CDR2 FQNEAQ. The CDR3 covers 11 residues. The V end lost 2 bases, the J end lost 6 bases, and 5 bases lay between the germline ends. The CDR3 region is CASSLRSEQYF. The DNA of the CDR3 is TGTGCCAGCAGCTTACGGTCCGAGCAGTACTTC.

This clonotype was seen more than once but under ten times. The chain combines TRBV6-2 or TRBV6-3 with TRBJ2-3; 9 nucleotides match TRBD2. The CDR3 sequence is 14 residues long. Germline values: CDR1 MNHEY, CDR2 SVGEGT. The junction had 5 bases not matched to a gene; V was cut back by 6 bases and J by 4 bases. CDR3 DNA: TGTGCCAGCAGCGGGACTAGCCGCGCAGATACGCAGTATTTT. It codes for CASSGTSRADTQYF.

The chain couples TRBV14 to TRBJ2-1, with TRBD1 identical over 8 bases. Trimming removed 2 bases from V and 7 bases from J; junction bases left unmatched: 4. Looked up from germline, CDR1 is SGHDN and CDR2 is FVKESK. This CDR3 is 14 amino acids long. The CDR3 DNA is TGTGCCAGCAGCCAACTCCAGGGGGCGAATGAGCAGTTCTTC. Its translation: CASSQLQGANEQFF.

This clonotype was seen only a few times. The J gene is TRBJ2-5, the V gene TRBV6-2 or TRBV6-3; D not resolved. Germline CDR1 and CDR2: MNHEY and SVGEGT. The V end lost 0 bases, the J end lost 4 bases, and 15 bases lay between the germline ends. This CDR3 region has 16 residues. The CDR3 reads CASSYSILRRRETQYF. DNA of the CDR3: TGTGCCAGCAGTTACTCGATTTTGCGCAGAAGAGAGACCCAGTACTTC.

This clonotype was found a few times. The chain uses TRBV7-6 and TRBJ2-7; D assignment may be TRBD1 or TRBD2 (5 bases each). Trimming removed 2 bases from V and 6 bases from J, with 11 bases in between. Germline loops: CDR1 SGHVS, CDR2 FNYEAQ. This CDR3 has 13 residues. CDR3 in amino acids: CASSLSFGGEQYF. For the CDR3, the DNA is TGTGCCAGCAGCTTAAGCTTTGGGGGCGAGCAGTACTTC.

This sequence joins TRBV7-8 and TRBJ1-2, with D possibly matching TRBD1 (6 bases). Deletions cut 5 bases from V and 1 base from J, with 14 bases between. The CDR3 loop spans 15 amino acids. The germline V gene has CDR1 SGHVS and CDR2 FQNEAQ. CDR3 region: CASSPRTADNYGYTF. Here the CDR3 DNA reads TGTGCCAGCAGCCCTCGGACAGCAGATAACTATGGCTACACCTTC. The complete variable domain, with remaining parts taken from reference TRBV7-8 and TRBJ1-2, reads GAGVSQSPRYKVAKRGQDVALRCDPISGHVSLFWYQQALGQGPEFLTYFQNEAQLDKSGLPSDRFFAERPEGSVSTLKIQRTQQEDSAVYLCASSPRTADNYGYTFGSGTRLTVV.

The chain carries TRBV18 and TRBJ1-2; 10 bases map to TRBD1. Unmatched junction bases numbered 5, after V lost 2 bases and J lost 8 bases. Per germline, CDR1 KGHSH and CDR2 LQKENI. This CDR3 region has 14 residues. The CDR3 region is CASSPGTGVEGYTF. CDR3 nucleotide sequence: TGTGCCAGCTCACCAGGGACAGGGGTCGAAGGCTACACCTTC.

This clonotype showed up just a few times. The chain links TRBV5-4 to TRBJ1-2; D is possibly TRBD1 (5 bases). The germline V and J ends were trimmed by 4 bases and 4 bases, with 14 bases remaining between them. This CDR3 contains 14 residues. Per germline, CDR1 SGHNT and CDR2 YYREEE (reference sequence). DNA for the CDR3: TGTGCCAGCAGCCGTGAATTGGGGGGCTATGGCTACACCTTC. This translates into CASSRELGGYGYTF.

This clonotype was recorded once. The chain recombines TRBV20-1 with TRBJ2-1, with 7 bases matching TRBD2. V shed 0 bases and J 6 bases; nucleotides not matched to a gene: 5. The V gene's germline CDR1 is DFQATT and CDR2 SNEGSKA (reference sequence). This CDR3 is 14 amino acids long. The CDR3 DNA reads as TGCAGTGCTAGAGATGGGAGGGTCCTCAATGAGCAGTTCTTC. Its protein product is CSARDGRVLNEQFF.

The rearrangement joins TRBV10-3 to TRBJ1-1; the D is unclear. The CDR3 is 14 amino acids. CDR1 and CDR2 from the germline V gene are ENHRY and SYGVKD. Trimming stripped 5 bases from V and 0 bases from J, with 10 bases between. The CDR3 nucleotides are TGTGCCATCAGTCCAGCAACATTGAACACTGAAGCTTTCTTT. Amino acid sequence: CAISPATLNTEAFF.

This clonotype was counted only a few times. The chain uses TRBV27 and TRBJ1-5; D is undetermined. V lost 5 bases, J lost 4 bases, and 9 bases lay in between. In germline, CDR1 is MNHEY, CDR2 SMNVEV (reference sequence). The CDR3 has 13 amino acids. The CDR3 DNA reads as TGTGCCAGCAGTAATTACCGGAATCAGCCCCAGCATTTT. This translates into CASSNYRNQPQHF.

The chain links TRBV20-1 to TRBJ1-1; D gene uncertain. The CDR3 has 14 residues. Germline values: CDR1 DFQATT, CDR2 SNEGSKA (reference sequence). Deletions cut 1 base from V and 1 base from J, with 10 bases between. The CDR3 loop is CSARGRTGNTEAFF. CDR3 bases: TGCAGTGCTAGAGGCAGGACGGGGAACACTGAAGCTTTCTTT.

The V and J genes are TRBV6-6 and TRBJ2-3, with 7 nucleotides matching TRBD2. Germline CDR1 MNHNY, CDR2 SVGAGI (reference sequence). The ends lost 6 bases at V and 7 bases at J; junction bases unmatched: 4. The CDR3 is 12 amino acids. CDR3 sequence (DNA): TGTGCCAGCAGCCCGGGGGGATATACGCAGTATTTT. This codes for CASSPGGYTQYF.

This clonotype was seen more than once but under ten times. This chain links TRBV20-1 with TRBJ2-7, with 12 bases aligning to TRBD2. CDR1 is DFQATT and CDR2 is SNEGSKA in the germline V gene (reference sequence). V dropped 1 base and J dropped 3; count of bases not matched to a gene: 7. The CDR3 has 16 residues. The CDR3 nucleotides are TGCAGTGCTAGAGCGCCGACTAGCGGGAGAAGCTACGAGCAGTACTTC. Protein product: CSARAPTSGRSYEQYF.

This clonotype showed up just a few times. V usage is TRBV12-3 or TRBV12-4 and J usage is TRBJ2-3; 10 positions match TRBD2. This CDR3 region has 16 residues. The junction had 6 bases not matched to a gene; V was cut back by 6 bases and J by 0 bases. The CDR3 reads CASRWTSGTSTDTQYF. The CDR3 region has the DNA TGTGCCAGCAGGTGGACTAGCGGAACTAGCACAGATACGCAGTATTTT.

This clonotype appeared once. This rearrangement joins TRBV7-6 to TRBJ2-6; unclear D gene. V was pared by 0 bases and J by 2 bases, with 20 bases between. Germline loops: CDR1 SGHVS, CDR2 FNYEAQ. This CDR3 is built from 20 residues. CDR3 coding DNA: TGTGCCAGCAGCTTAGCACCGGGCATGGCACCCAATACTGGGGCCAACGTCCTGACTTTC. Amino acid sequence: CASSLAPGMAPNTGANVLTF.